This T cell receptor beta chain emerged from a study of blood T cell repertoires in COVID-19. Study context: Both acute and convalescent COVID-19 samples were obtained from the United States, Italy and Spain. T cells, B-cell-depleted T cells, or PBMCs provided the cDNA or gDNA that served as material.

As originally analysed: Reference gene primer amplification gave estimated nucleated cell counts. Data came from immunoSEQ multiplex PCR; TCRdb stores just in-frame clones and leaves some out. The D gene and trimming were derived from the DNA, and the V and J assignments and clone size from that table. The profile shows 200,000 to 250,000 clones, roughly 84% of them singletons. The V gene end was trimmed by 5 bases and the J gene end by 0 bases; junction bases not matched to a gene: 8. Germline CDR1 reads SGHAT; CDR2 reads FQNNGV. This CDR3 has 16 residues. The sample comprised peripheral blood. This receptor was identified in a woman aged 40 to 50 who had recovered from COVID-19. V gene TRBV11-2 combines with J gene TRBJ2-3; 7 positions match TRBD1. In DNA, the CDR3 is TGTGCCAGCAGCCCGAGGGGACAGCTTAGCACAGATACGCAGTATTTT. As protein: CASSPRGQLSTDTQYF.